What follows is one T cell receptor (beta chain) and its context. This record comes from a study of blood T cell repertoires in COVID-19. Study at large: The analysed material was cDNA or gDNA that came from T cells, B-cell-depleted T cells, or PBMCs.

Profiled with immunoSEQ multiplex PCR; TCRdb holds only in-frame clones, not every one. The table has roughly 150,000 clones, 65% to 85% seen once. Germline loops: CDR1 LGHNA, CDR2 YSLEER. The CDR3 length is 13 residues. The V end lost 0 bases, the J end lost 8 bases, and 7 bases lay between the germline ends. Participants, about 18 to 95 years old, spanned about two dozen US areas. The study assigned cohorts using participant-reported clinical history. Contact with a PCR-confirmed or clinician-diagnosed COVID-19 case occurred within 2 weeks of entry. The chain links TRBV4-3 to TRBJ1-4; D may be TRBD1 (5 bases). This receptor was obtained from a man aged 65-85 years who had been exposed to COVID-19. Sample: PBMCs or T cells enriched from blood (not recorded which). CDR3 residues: CASSQDRGEKLFF. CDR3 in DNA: TGCGCCAGCAGCCAAGATCGGGGGGAAAAACTGTTTTTT.